This T cell receptor (beta chain) is drawn from a study of tumor and adjacent non-tumor tissue in lung cancer. As for the study in general: Each sample yielded roughly 4 million productive TCRbeta reads on average. Study observations and caveats: Tumor repertoires had a smaller top 100 clone share than normal lung.

The CDR3 length is 15 residues. Germline V gene sequence: CDR1 SGHAT, CDR2 FQDESV (reference sequence). A modified ARM-PCR protocol with three rounds of nested PCR amplified TCRbeta. Each CDR3 protein is one row after TCRdb ran MiXCR on the multiplex PCR reads. This table has approximately 79,000 distinct CDR3 sequences, around 57% appearing once. About this clonotype itself: The antigen remains unidentified. At one of its ends the junction is not consistent with the germline gene, which may arise from a read error.

The template was RNA from unsorted bulk tissue. The TCR originated in a man aged 65 to 79 with non-small cell lung cancer. Specimen: lung tumor tissue. The chain carries TRBV11-1 and TRBJ2-2; 7 bases fit TRBD1. The CDR3 loop reads CVSSQGGRNTGELLF. The CDR3 DNA is TGTGTCAGCAGCCAAGGGGGCAGGAACACCGGGGAGCTGTTGTTT.